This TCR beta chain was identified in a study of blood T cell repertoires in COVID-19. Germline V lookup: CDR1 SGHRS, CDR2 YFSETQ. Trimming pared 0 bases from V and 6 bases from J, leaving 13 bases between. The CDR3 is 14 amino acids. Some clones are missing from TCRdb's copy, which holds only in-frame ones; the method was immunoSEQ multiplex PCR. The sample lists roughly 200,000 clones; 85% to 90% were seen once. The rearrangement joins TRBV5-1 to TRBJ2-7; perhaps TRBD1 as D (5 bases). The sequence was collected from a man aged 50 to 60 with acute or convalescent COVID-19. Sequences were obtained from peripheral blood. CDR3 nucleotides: TGCGCCAGCAGCTTGGAGGGGATCTATGCCGAGCAGTACTTC. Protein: CASSLEGIYAEQYF.